A single sample is the source of the 19 T cell receptor beta chains below, sequenced in a study of cytomegalovirus exposure and HLA in healthy donors. Both 60 Vbeta primers and 13 Jbeta primers went into the PCR. Profiled with immunoSEQ multiplex PCR; TCRdb holds only in-frame clones, not every one. Seen here are 170,000 or so clones, about four fifths observed once, and the top ten hold roughly 1.5%. Sequences were obtained from PBMCs. The receptors shown here come from a man between 50 and 59 years old in good health and CMV-seronegative.

In DNA, the CDR3 is TGTGCCAGTAGTCCCGGGCCCAGGGCGGATGGAAACACCATATATTTT. This codes for CASSPGPRADGNTIYF. The V gene is TRBV19, the J gene TRBJ1-3; D is possibly TRBD1 (5 bases). The germline V gene has CDR1 LNHDA and CDR2 SQIVND (reference sequence). This CDR3 has 16 residues. V was clipped by 5 bases and J by 3 bases, with 17 bases between them. The variable domain in full, with the rest retrieved from reference TRBV19 and TRBJ1-3, is DGGITQSPKYLFRKEGQNVTLSCEQNLNHDAMYWYRQDPGQGLRLIYYSQIVNDFQKGDIAEGYSVSREKKESFPLTVTSAQKNPTAFYLCASSPGPRADGNTIYFGEGSWLTVV.

This chain joins TRBV10-3 and TRBJ1-2, with a weak D call TRBD1 (5 bases). Germline V CDR1 and CDR2: ENHRY, SYGVKD. V was trimmed by 11 bases and J by 1 base, leaving 17 bases between them. CDR3 length: 14 residues. DNA for the CDR3: TGTGCCGCCATGGGGGGGGGATTTAACTATGGCTACACCTTC. Amino acids: CAAMGGGFNYGYTF.

The CDR3 DNA reads TGTGCCAGCAGCTTACTGGAGGGCGGCTACACCTTC. Translated: CASSLLEGGYTF. The chain combines TRBV7-9 with TRBJ1-2; D is unclear. This CDR3 is 12 amino acids long. Trimming took 2 bases from V and 8 from J, leaving 9 bases between them. Germline CDR1 is SEHNR and CDR2 is FQNEAQ (reference sequence).

In its sample, this clone was seen once. The chain joins TRBV18 to TRBJ2-5; TRBD1 matches at 7 bases. J was trimmed by 4 bases and V by 1 base; bases with no gene match: 6. CDR3 length: 15 residues. Germline V CDR1 and CDR2: KGHSH, LQKENI. CDR3 coding DNA: TGTGCCAGCTCACCACAGTCGGGACAGAGAGAGACCCAGTACTTC. Translation: CASSPQSGQRETQYF.

This chain joins TRBV28 and TRBJ1-3, with 7 bases fitting TRBD1. Trimming at V came to 5 bases and at J to 3 bases, leaving 7 bases not matched to a gene. Germline-derived CDR1 and CDR2 are MDHEN and SYDVKM. The CDR3 has 15 residues. The chain's CDR3 is CASSAPGQSGNTIYF. The CDR3 coding sequence is TGTGCCAGCAGTGCTCCGGGACAGAGTGGAAACACCATATATTTT.

The chain joins TRBV28 to TRBJ2-2; D gene unclear. V was shortened by 3 bases and J by 2 bases, with 10 bases between the two germline ends. This CDR3 is 15 amino acids long. The germline V gene encodes CDR1 MDHEN and CDR2 SYDVKM. CDR3 sequence: CASSFPQINTGELFF. The CDR3 nucleotides are TGTGCCAGCAGTTTTCCGCAGATCAACACCGGGGAGCTGTTTTTT.

A few counts support this clone. The chain is built from TRBV19 and TRBJ1-1; unclear D gene. Germline V gives CDR1 LNHDA, CDR2 SQIVND (reference sequence). Trimming removed 4 bases at V and 0 bases at J, with 18 bases between. The CDR3 covers 17 residues. CDR3 region: CASSTFPRESVNTEAFF. The CDR3 coding sequence is TGTGCCAGTAGTACCTTCCCCCGAGAATCGGTGAACACTGAAGCTTTCTTT.

The chain carries TRBV12-1 and TRBJ2-7; the table's D call, TRBD2, has no DNA check behind it. TRBV12-1 is flagged as a pseudogene. CDR3 size: 15 residues. This CDR3 reads CASSPRLAGPYEQYF. CDR3 sequence (DNA): TGTGCCAGCAGCCCGCGACTAGCGGGCCCCTACGAGCAGTACTTC.

The chain is built from TRBV5-1 and TRBJ2-3, with 7 bases that match TRBD1. This CDR3 is 17 amino acids long. Trimming took 0 bases from V and 6 from J; bases not matched to a gene: 13. CDR1 SGHRS and CDR2 YFSETQ come from the germline V gene. The CDR3 loop reads CASSLDSPRDRRDTQYF. Here the CDR3 DNA reads TGCGCCAGCAGCTTGGATTCCCCACGGGACAGAAGGGATACGCAGTATTTT.

The chain employs TRBV19 and TRBJ2-7, with 9 bases identical to TRBD1. Germline assignment: CDR1 LNHDA and CDR2 SQIVND (reference sequence). V lost 3 bases and J lost 4; bases outside the gene matches: 13. The CDR3 is 17 amino acids. CDR3 sequence reads: CASSIRVKQGARYEQYF. CDR3 DNA sequence: TGTGCCAGTAGTATTCGCGTGAAACAGGGGGCGCGGTACGAGCAGTACTTC. The entire variable domain, with the rest obtained from reference TRBV19 and TRBJ2-7, is as follows: DGGITQSPKYLFRKEGQNVTLSCEQNLNHDAMYWYRQDPGQGLRLIYYSQIVNDFQKGDIAEGYSVSREKKESFPLTVTSAQKNPTAFYLCASSIRVKQGARYEQYFGPGTRLTVT.

This clone was counted only a few times. V usage is TRBV5-6 and J usage is TRBJ1-4; D gene uncertain. Germline loops: CDR1 SGHDT, CDR2 YYEEEE. Trimming shortened V by 0 bases and J by 9 bases, and 12 bases separated the two germline ends. This CDR3 contains 14 residues. The CDR3 is CASSLVGYSQKLFF. The CDR3 DNA reads TGTGCCAGCAGCTTGGTGGGTTACAGTCAAAAACTGTTTTTT.

J is TRBJ2-2 and V is TRBV2; perhaps TRBD2 as D (5 bases). The V end lost 7 bases, the J end lost 6 bases, and 12 bases lay between the germline ends. This CDR3 is 13 amino acids long. Germline V gene lookup returns CDR1 SNHLY and CDR2 FYNNEI. The CDR3, as DNA: TGTGCCAGCACCGTGGCTAGCTCCGGGGAGCTGTTTTTT. Protein product: CASTVASSGELFF.

The V and J genes are TRBV18 and TRBJ2-4; 8 bases fit TRBD1. Unmatched junction bases numbered 19, after V lost 3 bases and J lost 0 bases. Per the germline V gene, CDR1 is KGHSH and CDR2 is LQKENI. The CDR3 is 21 amino acids. The CDR3 loop is CASSPPVFWTGRNLAKNIQYF. CDR3 sequence (DNA): TGTGCCAGCTCACCCCCCGTGTTCTGGACAGGGAGAAATTTAGCCAAAAACATTCAGTACTTC.

This chain joins TRBV19 and TRBJ2-7; maybe TRBD2 (5 bases). Germline V lookup: CDR1 LNHDA, CDR2 SQIVND (reference sequence). The CDR3 runs to 12 residues. With 5 bases removed from V and 3 bases from J, the gap between germline ends came to 8 bases. CDR3 sequence: CASSARDYEQYF. The CDR3 coding sequence is TGTGCCAGTAGTGCTCGGGACTACGAGCAGTACTTC.

This chain connects TRBV23-1 to TRBJ2-5; TRBD1 matches 9 bases. TRBV23-1 is labeled an ORF, and its function is uncertain. CDR3 length: 14 amino acids. Trimming cost V 7 bases and J 5 bases; bases outside gene matches: 8. This CDR3 is CASTGQGSWETQYF. CDR3 in DNA: TGCGCCAGCACGGGACAGGGTTCGTGGGAGACCCAGTACTTC.

This chain joins TRBV6-6 and TRBJ2-7; D perhaps matches TRBD2 (6 bases). The CDR3 is made up of 14 amino acids. Trimming left V 8 bases short and J 4 bases short, with 18 bases between. Germline V gene sequence: CDR1 MNHNY, CDR2 SVGAGI (reference sequence). The CDR3, as DNA: TGTGCCAGCTCCCCCGGGAAACTAGCTTACGAGCAGTACTTC. It specifies CASSPGKLAYEQYF.

This chain joins TRBV7-8 and TRBJ2-7; D call uncertain. V shed 0 bases and J shed 2 bases, with 14 bases lying between them. The CDR3 consists of 16 residues. Germline V gene data show CDR1 as SGHVS and CDR2 as FQNEAQ. The chain's CDR3 is CASSLADIVRTYEQYF. In DNA, the CDR3 is TGTGCCAGCAGCTTAGCAGATATTGTCAGAACCTACGAGCAGTACTTC.

The chain employs TRBV29-1 and TRBJ1-3; a possible D gene is TRBD1 (6 bases). From germline, CDR1 is SQVTM and CDR2 ANQGSEA. CDR3 length equals 14 residues. V dropped 0 bases and J dropped 2 bases, with 8 bases sitting between them. The CDR3 here is CSVEDSGAGNTIYF. The CDR3 DNA reads TGCAGCGTTGAAGATTCAGGGGCTGGAAACACCATATATTTT.

V and J are TRBV15 and TRBJ1-6; TRBD1 agrees at 7 bases. The CDR3 sequence is 16 residues long. With V trimmed by 8 bases and J by 6 bases, 13 bases remained unmatched. The germline V gene encodes CDR1 LNHNV and CDR2 YYDKDF (reference sequence). The DNA of the CDR3 is TGTGCCACCGCGGGGGGCCCCGACAGGGTTAATTCACCCCTCCACTTT. As protein: CATAGGPDRVNSPLHF. The full variable domain, in which reference TRBV15 and TRBJ1-6 provide the parts outside the CDR3, is DAMVIQNPRYQVTQFGKPVTLSCSQTLNHNVMYWYQQKSSQAPKLLFHYYDKDFNNEADTPDNFQSRRPNTSFCFLDIRSPGLGDTAMYLCATAGGPDRVNSPLHFGNGTRLTVT.